This T cell receptor (beta chain) was recovered during a study of T-cell memory formation after mild COVID-19. Using its own MiXCR run on the 5' RACE reads, TCRdb lists one record per CDR3 protein. This sample has roughly 400,000 distinct CDR3 sequences, with more than 15% found just once. The clonotype comes from a man in his late teens or twenties who had mild COVID-19 (a few samples of this study predate the infection). Cell type and time point are not known. Sequencing was performed on PBMCs or a T cell subset sorted from them (not recorded which).

The CDR3 DNA reads TGTGCCAGCAGCTCCCGACTTAAAAGCACAGATACGCAGTATTTT. Translated, it gives CASSSRLKSTDTQYF. V and J are TRBV5-8 and TRBJ2-3; unclear D gene. Germline V gene sequence: CDR1 SGHTS, CDR2 YDEGEE. This CDR3 has 15 amino acids. Trimming cost V 3 bases and J 0 bases, with 11 bases left between them.